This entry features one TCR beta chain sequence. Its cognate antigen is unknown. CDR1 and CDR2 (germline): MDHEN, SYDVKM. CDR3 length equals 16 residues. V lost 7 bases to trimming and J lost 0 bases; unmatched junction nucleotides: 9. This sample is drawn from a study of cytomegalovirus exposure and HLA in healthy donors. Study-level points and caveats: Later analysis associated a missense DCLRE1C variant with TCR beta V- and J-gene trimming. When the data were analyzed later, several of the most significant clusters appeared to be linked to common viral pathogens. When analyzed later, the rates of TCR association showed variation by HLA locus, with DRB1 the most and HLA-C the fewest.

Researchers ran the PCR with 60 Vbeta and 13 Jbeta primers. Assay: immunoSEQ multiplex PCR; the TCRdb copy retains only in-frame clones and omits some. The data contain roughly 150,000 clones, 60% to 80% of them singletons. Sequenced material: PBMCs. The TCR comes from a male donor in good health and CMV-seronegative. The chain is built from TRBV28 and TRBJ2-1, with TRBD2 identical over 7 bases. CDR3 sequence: CASIKTSSFSYNEQFF. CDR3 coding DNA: TGTGCCAGCATTAAGACTAGCAGTTTCTCCTACAATGAGCAGTTCTTC.